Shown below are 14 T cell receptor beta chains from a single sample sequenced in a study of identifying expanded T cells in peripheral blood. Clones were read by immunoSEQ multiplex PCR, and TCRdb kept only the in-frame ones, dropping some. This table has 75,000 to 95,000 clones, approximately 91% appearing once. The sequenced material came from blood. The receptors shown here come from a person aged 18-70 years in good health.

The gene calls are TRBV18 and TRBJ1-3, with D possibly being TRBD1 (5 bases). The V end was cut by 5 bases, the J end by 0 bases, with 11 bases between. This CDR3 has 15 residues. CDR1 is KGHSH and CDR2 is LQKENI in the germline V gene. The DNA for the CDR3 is TGTGCCAGCTCATCGGGGGGGAGCTCTGGAAACACCATATATTTT. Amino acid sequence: CASSSGGSSGNTIYF.

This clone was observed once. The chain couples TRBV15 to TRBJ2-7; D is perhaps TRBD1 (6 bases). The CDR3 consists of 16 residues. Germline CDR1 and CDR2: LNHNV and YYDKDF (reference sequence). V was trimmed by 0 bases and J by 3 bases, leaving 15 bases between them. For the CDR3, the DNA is TGTGCCACCAGCAGAGAGGAGGCTAGCAGGGGCTACGAGCAGTACTTC. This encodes CATSREEASRGYEQYF. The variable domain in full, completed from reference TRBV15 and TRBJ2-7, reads DAMVIQNPRYQVTQFGKPVTLSCSQTLNHNVMYWYQQKSSQAPKLLFHYYDKDFNNEADTPDNFQSRRPNTSFCFLDIRSPGLGDTAMYLCATSREEASRGYEQYFGPGTRLTVT.

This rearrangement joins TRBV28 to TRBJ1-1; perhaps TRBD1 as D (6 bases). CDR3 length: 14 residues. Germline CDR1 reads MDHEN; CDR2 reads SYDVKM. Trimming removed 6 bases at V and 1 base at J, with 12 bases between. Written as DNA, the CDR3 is TGTGCCAGCAGAAATATACAGGGGAACACTGAAGCTTTCTTT. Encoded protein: CASRNIQGNTEAFF.

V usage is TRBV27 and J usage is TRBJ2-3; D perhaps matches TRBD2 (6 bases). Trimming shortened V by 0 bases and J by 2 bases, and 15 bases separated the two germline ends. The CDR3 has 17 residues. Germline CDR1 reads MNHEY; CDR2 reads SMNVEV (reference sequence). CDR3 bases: TGTGCCAGCAGTTTATCGTCGGGGGAGCGGTCCACAGATACGCAGTATTTT. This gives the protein CASSLSSGERSTDTQYF.

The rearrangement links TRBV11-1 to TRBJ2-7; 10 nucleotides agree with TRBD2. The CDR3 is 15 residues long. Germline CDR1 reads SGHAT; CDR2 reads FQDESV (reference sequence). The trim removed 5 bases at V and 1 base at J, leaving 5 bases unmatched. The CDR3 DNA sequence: TGTGCCAGCAGCGCAGGACTAGCGGCGTCCTACGAGCAGTACTTC. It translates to CASSAGLAASYEQYF.

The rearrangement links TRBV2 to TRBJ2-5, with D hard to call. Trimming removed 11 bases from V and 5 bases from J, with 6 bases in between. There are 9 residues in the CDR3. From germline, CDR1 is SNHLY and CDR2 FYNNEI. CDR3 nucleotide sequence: TGTGCCGGGGATGAGACCCAGTACTTC. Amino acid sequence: CAGDETQYF. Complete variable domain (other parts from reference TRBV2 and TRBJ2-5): EPEVTQTPSHQVTQMGQEVILRCVPISNHLYFYWYRQILGQKVEFLVSFYNNEISEKSEIFDDQFSVERPDGSNFTLKIRSTKLEDSAMYFCAGDETQYFGPGTRLLVL.

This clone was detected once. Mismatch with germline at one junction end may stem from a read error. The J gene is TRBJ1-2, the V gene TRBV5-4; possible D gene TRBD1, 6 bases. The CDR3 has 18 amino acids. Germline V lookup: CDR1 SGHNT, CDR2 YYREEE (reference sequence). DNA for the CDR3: TGCGCCAGCAGCCAAGATCGCCCCCGGTCTGGGGGCCACTATGGCTACACCTTC. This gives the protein CASSQDRPRSGGHYGYTF.

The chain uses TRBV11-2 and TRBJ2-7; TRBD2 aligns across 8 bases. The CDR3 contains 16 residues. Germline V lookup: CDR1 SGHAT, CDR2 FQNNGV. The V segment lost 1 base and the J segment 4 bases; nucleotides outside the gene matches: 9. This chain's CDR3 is CASSLVGGSGGYEQYF. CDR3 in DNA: TGTGCCAGCAGCTTAGTAGGAGGCAGCGGGGGATACGAGCAGTACTTC.

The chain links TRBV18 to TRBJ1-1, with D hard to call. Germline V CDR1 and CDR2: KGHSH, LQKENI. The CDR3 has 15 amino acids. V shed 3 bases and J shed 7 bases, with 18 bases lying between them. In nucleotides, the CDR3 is TGTGCCAGCTCACCCCAACTCTGGAGGGCGGGTGAAGCTTTCTTT. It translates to CASSPQLWRAGEAFF.

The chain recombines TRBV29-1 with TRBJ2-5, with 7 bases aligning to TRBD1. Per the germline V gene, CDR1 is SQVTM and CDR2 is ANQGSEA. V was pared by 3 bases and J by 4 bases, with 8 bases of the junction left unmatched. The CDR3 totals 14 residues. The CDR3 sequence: CSVDRGMVGETQYF. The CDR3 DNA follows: TGCAGCGTTGACAGGGGGATGGTTGGAGAGACCCAGTACTTC.

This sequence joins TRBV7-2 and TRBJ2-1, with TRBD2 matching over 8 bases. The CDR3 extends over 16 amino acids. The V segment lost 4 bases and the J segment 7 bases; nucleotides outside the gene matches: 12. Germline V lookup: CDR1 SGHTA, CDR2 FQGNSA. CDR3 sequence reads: CASSSSQRGGGNEQFF. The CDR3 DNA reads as TGTGCCAGCAGCTCTTCCCAACGGGGGGGCGGGAATGAGCAGTTCTTC. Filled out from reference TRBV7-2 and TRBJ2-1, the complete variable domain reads GAGVSQSPSNKVTEKGKDVELRCDPISGHTALYWYRQSLGQGLEFLIYFQGNSAPDKSGLPSDRFSAERTGGSVSTLTIQRTQQEDSAVYLCASSSSQRGGGNEQFFGPGTRLTVL.

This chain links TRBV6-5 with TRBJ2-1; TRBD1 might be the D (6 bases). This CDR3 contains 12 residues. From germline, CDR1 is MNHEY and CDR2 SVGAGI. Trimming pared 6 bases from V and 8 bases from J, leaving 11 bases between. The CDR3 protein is CASRKQGDEQFF. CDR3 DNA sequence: TGTGCCAGCAGAAAACAGGGCGATGAGCAGTTCTTC.

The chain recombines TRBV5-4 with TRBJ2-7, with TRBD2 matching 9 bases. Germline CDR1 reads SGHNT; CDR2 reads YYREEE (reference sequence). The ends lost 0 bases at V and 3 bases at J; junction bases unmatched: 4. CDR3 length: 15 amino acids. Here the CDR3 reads CASSLASGMGYEQYF. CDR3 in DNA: TGTGCCAGCAGCTTGGCTAGCGGGATGGGCTACGAGCAGTACTTC.

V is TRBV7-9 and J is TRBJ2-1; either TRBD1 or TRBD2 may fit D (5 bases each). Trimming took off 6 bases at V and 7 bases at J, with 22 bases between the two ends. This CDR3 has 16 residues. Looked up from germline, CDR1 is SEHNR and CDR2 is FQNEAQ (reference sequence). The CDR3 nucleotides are TGTGCCAGCAGACACATTTACCGGGACGAAGGAAATGAGCAGTTCTTC. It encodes CASRHIYRDEGNEQFF.